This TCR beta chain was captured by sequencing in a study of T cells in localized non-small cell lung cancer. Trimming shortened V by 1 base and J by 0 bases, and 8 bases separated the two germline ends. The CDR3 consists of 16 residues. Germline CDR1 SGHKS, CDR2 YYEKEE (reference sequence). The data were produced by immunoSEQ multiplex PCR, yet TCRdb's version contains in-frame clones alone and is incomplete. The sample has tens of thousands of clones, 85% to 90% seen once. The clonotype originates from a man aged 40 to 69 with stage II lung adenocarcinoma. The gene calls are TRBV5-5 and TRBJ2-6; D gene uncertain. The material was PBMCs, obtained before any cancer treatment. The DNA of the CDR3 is TGTGCCAGCAGCTTGCTTCCGGACTCTGGGGCCAACGTCCTGACTTTC. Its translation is CASSLLPDSGANVLTF.